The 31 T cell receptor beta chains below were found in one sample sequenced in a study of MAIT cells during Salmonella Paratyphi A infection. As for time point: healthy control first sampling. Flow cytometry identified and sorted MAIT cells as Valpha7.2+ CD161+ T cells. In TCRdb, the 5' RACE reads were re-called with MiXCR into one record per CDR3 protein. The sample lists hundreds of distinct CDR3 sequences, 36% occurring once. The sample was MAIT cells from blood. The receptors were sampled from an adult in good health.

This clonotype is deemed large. The CDR3, as DNA: TGTGCCAGCAGTGACCTAGCGGGAGGTCAAGAGCAGTACTTC. As protein: CASSDLAGGQEQYF. The chain uses TRBV6-1 and TRBJ2-7; 11 bases are a match to TRBD2. CDR1 is MNHNS, CDR2 SASEGT, per germline. CDR3 length: 14 residues. With 3 bases clipped from V and 7 bases from J, the junction kept 5 bases outside the gene matches.

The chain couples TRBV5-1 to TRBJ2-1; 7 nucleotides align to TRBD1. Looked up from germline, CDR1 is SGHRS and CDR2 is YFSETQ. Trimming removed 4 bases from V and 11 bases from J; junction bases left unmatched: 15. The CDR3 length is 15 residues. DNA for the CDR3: TGCGCCAGCAGCGCCGACAGGGCTCCCTCGAATAAGCAGTTCTTC. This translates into CASSADRAPSNKQFF.

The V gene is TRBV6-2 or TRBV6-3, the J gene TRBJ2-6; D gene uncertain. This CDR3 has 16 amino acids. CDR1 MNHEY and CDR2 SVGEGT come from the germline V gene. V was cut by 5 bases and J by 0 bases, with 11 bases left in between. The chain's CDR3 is CASSPTGSSGANVLTF. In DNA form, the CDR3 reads TGTGCCAGCAGTCCAACCGGATCCTCTGGGGCCAACGTCCTGACTTTC.

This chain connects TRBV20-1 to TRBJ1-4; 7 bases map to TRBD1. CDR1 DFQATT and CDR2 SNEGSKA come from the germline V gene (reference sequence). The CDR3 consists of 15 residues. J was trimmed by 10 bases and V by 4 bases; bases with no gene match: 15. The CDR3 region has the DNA TGCAGTGCTACTCCCGACAGGGAAGGTCGGGGAAAACTGTTTTTT. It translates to CSATPDREGRGKLFF.

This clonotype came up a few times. CDR3 bases: TGCAGTGCTAGCGAGGCGATTGGAAACACCATATATTTT. It specifies CSASEAIGNTIYF. The chain is built from TRBV20-1 and TRBJ1-3; D uncertain. Between the trimmed V and J ends, which lost 3 bases and 3 bases, there was a span of 9 bases. The CDR3 spans 13 residues. Germline CDR1 reads DFQATT; CDR2 reads SNEGSKA (reference sequence).

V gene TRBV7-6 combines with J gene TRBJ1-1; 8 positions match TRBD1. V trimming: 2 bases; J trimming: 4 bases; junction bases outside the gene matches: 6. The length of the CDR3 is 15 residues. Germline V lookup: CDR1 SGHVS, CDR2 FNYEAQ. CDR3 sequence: CASSLFQGARTEAFF. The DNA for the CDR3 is TGTGCCAGCAGCTTATTCCAGGGGGCGCGCACTGAAGCTTTCTTT.

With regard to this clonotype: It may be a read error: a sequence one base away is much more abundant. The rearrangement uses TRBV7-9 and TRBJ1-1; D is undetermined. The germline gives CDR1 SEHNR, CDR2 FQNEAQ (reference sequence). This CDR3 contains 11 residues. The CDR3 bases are TGTGTCAGCAGCCCCGGGAGGGAGGCTTTCTTT. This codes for CVSSPGREAFF.

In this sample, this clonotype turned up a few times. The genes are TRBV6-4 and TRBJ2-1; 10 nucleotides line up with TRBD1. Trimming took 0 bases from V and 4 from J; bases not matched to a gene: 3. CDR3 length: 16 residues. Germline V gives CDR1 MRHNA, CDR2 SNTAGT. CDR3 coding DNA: TGTGCCAGCAGTGACTCGGGACAGGGGTCATACAATGAGCAGTTCTTC. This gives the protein CASSDSGQGSYNEQFF.

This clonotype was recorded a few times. CDR3 amino acids: CATSSNLVSGEQFF. Written as DNA, the CDR3 is TGTGCCACCAGTTCGAATCTGGTCTCGGGTGAGCAGTTCTTC. The chain combines TRBV24-1 with TRBJ2-1; D is ambiguous. Trimming shortened V by 6 bases and J by 9 bases, and 17 bases separated the two germline ends. Germline CDR1 reads KGHDR; CDR2 reads SFDVKD. The CDR3 loop spans 14 amino acids.

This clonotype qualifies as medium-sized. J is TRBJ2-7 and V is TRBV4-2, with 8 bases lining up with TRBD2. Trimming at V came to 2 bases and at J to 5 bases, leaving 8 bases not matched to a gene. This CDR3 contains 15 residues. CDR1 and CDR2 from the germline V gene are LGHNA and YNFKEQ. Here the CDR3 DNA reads TGTGCCAGCAGCCAAATGGAGCGGGAGAGCAACGAGCAGTACTTC. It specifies CASSQMERESNEQYF.

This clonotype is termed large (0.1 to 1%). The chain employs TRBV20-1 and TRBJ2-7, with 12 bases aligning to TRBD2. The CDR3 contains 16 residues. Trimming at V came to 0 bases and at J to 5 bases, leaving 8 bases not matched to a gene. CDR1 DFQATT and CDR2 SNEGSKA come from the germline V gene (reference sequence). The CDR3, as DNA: TGCAGTGCTAGAGATCTAGCGGGAGGGGACGGCGACGAGCAGTACTTC. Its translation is CSARDLAGGDGDEQYF.

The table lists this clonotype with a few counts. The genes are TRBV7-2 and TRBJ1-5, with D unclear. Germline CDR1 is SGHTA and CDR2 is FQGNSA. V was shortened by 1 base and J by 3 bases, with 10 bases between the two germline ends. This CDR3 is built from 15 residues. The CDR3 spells CASSLVWQPNQPQHF. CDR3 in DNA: TGTGCCAGCAGCTTAGTTTGGCAGCCCAATCAGCCCCAGCATTTT.

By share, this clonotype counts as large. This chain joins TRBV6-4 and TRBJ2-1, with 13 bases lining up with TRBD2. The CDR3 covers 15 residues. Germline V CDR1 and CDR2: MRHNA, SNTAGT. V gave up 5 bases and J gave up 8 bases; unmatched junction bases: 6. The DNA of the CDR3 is TGTGCCAGCAGTCCCGGGACTAGCGGGGCAGATGAGCAGTTCTTC. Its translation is CASSPGTSGADEQFF.

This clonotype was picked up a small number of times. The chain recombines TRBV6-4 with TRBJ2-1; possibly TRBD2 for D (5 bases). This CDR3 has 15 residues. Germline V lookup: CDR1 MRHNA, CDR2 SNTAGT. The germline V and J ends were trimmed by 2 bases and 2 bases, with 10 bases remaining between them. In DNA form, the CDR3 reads TGTGCCAGCAGTGACATGGCGGGTGCCTACAATGAGCAGTTCTTC. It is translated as CASSDMAGAYNEQFF.

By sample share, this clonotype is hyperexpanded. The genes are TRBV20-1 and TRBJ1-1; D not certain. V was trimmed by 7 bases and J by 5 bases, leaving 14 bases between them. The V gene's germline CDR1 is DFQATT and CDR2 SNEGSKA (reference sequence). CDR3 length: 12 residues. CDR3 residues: CSGRKGETEAFF. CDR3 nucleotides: TGCAGTGGGAGGAAGGGCGAGACTGAAGCTTTCTTT.

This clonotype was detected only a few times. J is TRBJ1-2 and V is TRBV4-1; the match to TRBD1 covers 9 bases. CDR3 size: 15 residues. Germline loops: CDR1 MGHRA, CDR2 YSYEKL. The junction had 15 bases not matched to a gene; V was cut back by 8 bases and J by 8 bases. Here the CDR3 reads CASAWGQGPLKGYTF. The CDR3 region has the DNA TGCGCCAGCGCCTGGGGACAGGGACCGCTGAAGGGCTACACCTTC.

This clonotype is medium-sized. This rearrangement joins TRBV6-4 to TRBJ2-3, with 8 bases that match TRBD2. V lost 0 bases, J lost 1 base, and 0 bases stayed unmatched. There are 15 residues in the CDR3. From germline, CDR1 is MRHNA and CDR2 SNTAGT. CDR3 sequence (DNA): TGTGCCAGCAGTGACTCTAGCGGGGGCACAGATACGCAGTATTTT. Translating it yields CASSDSSGGTDTQYF.

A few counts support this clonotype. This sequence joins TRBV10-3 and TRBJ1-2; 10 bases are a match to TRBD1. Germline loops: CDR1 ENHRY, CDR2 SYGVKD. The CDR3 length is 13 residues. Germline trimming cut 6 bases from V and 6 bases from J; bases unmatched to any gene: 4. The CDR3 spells CAISPGQGNGYTF. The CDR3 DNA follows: TGTGCCATCAGCCCGGGACAGGGGAATGGCTACACCTTC.

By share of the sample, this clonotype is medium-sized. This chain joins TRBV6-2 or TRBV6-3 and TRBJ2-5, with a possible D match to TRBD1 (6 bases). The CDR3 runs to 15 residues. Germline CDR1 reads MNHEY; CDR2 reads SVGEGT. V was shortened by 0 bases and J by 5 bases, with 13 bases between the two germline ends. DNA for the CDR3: TGTGCCAGCAGTTACTCGAGTGGGGGCGTGGAGACCCAGTACTTC. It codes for CASSYSSGGVETQYF.

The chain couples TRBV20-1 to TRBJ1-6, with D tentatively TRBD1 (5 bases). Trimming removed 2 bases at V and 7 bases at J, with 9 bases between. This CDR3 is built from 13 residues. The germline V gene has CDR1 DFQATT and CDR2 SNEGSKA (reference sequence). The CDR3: CSARKTANSPLHF. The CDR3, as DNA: TGCAGTGCTAGAAAGACAGCAAATTCACCCCTCCACTTT.

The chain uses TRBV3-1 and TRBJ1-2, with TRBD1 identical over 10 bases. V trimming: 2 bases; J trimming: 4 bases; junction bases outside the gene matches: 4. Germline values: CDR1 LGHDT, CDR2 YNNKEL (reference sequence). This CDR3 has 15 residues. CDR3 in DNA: TGTGCCAGCAGCCAACCGGGACAGGGGTTCTATGGCTACACCTTC. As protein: CASSQPGQGFYGYTF.

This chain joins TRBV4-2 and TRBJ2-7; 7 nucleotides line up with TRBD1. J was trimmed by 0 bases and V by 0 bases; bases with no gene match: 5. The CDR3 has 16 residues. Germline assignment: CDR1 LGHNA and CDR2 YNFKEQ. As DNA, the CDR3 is TGTGCCAGCAGCCAAGATTTGGGGGACAGCTCCTACGAGCAGTACTTC. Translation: CASSQDLGDSSYEQYF.

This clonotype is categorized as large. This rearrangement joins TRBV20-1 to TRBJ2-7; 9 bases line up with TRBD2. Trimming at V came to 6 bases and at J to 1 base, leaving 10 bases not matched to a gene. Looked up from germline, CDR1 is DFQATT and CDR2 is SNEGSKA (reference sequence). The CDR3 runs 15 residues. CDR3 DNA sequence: TGCAGTGCAACTCCCTTAGCGGGAGAATCCTACGAGCAGTACTTC. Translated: CSATPLAGESYEQYF.

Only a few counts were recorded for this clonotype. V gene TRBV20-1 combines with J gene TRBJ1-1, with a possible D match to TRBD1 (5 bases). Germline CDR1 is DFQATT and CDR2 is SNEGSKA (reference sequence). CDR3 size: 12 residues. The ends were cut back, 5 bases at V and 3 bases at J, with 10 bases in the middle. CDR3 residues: CSAGAGDTEAFF. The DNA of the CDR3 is TGCAGTGCTGGGGCCGGGGACACTGAAGCTTTCTTT.

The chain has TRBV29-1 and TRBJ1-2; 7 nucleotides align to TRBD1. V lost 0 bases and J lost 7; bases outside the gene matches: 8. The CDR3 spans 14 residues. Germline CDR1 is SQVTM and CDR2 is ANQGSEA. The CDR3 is CSVEEQGIARGYTF. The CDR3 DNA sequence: TGCAGCGTTGAAGAACAGGGGATCGCTCGTGGCTACACCTTC.

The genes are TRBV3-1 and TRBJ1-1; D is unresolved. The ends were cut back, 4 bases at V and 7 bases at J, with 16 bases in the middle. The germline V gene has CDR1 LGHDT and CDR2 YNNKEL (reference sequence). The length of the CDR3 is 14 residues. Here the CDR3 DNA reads TGTGCCAGCAGCCCTAGCGGGGATGTCGTTGAAGCTTTCTTT. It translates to CASSPSGDVVEAFF.

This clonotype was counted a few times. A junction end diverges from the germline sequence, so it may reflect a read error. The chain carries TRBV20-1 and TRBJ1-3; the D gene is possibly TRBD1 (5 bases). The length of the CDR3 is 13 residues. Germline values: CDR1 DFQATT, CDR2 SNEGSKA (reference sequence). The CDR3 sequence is CSARGLSGNTTYF. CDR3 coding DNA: TGCAGTGCTAGGGGACTCTCTGGAAACACCACATATTTT.

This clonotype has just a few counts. The CDR3 reads CATSRETGTANEQFF. CDR3 in DNA: TGTGCCACCAGCAGAGAAACCGGGACGGCCAATGAGCAGTTCTTC. J is TRBJ2-1 and V is TRBV15; tentatively, D is TRBD1 or TRBD2 (5 bases each). The V end lost 0 bases, the J end lost 6 bases, and 12 bases lay between the germline ends. The CDR3 sequence is 15 residues long. The germline gives CDR1 LNHNV, CDR2 YYDKDF (reference sequence).

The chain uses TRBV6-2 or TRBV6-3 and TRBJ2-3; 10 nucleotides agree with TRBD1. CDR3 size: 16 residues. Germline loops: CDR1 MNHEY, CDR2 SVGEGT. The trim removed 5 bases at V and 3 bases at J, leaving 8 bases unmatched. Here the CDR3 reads CASSQSPGQGTDTQYF. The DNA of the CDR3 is TGTGCCAGCAGTCAATCCCCGGGACAGGGGACAGATACGCAGTATTTT.

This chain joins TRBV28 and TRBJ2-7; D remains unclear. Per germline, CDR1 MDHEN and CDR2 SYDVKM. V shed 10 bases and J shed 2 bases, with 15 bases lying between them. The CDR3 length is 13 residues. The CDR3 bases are TGTGCCACAAAAAGGTCGACTGCCTACGAGCAGTACTTC. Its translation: CATKRSTAYEQYF.

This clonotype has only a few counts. CDR3: CASSPAVAGSYNEQFF. DNA for the CDR3: TGCGCCAGCAGCCCCGCTGTGGCGGGGTCATACAATGAGCAGTTCTTC. The V and J genes are TRBV4-3 and TRBJ2-1, with D possibly TRBD2 on 6 matching bases. Trimming shortened V by 4 bases and J by 4 bases, and 17 bases separated the two germline ends. Germline CDR1 is LGHNA and CDR2 is YSLEER. This CDR3 spans 16 amino acids.